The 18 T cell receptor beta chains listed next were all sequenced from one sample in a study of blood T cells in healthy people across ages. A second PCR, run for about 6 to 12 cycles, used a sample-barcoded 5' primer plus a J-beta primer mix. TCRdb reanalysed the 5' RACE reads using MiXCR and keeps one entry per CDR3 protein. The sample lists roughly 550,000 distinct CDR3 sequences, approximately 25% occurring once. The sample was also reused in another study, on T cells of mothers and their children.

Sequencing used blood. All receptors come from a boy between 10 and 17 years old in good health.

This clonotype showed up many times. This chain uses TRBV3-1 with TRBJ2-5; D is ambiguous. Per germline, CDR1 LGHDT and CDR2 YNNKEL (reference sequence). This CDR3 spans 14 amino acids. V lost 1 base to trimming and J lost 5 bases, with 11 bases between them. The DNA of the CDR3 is TGTGCCAGCAGCCAAGTTCGAGTGGAGGAGACCCAGTACTTC. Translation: CASSQVRVEETQYF.

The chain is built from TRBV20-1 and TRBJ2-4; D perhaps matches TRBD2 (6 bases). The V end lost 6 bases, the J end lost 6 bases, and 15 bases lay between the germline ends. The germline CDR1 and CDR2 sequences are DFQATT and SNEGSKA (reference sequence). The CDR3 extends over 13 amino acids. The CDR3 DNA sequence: TGCAGTGCGAGTAAGATGGAGGGAAACATTCAGTACTTC. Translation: CSASKMEGNIQYF.

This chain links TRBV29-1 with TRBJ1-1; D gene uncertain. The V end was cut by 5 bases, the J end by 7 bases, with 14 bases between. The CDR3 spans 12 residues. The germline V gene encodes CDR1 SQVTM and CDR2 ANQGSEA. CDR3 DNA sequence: TGCAGCGTTCTATCTACGGGGTTTGAAGCTTTCTTT. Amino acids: CSVLSTGFEAFF.

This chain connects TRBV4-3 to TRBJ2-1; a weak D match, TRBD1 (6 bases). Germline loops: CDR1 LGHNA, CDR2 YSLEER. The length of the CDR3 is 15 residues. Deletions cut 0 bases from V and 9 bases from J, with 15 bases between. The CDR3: CASSQEEGGWAEQFF. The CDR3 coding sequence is TGCGCCAGCAGCCAAGAAGAAGGGGGTTGGGCTGAGCAGTTCTTC.

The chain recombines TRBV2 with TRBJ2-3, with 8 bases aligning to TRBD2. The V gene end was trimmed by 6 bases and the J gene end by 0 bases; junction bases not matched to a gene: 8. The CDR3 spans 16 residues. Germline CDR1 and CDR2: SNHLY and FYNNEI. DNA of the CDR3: TGTGCCAGCAGGACCTCTAAGCGGGGGAGCACAGATACGCAGTATTTT. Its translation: CASRTSKRGSTDTQYF.

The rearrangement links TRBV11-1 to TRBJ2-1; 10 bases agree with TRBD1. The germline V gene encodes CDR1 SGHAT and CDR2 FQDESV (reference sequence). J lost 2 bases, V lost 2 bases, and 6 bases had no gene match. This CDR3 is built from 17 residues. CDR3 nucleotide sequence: TGTGCCAGCAGCTTACCCCAGACAGGGGGCGCCTACAATGAGCAGTTCTTC. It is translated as CASSLPQTGGAYNEQFF. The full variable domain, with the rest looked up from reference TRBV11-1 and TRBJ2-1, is EAEVAQSPRYKITEKSQAVAFWCDPISGHATLYWYRQILGQGPELLVQFQDESVVDDSQLPKDRFSAERLKGVDSTLKIQPAELGDSAMYLCASSLPQTGGAYNEQFFGPGTRLTVL.

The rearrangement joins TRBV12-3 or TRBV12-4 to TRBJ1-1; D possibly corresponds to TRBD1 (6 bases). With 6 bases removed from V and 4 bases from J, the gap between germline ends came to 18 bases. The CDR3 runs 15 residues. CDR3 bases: TGTGCCAGCAGCCCTAACCCCACAGGGCTCACTGAAGCTTTCTTT. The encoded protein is CASSPNPTGLTEAFF.

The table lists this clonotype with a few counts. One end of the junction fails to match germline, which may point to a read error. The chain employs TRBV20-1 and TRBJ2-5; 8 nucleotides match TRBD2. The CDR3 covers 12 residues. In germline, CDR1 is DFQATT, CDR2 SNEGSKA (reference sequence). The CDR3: CSARSGGLAGVF. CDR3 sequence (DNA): TGCAGTGCTAGGTCCGGTGGCCTAGCGGGCGTTTTC.

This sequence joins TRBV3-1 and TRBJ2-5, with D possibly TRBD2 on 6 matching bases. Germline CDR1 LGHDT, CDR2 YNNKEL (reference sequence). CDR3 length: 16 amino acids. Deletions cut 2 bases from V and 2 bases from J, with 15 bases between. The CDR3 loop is CASSQLGVGGQETQYF. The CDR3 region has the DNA TGTGCCAGCAGCCAACTTGGGGTCGGGGGTCAAGAGACCCAGTACTTC.

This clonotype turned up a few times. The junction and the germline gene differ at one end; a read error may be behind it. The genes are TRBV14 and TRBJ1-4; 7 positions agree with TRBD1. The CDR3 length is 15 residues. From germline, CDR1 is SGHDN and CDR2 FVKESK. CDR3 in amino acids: CASRQGTASNEKLFF. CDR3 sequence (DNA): TGTGCCAGCAGACAAGGGACAGCCTCAAATGAAAAACTGTTTTTT.

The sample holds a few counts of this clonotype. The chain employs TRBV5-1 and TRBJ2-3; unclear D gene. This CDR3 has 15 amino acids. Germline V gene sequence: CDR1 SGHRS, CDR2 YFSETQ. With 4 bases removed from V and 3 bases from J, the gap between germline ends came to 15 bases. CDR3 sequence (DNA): TGCGCCAGCAGCCGGCTTAACTTCGGGACAGATACGCAGTATTTT. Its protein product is CASSRLNFGTDTQYF.

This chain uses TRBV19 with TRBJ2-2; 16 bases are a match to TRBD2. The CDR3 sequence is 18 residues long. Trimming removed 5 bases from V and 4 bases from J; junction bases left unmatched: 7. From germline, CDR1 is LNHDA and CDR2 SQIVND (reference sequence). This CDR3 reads CASSSGTSGGAGTGELFF. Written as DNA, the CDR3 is TGTGCCAGTAGTTCCGGGACTAGCGGGGGGGCCGGCACCGGGGAGCTGTTTTTT.

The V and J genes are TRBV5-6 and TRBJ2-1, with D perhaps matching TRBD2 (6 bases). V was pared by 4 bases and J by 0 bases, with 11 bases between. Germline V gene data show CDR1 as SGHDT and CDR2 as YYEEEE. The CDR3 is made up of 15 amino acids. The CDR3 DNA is TGTGCCAGCAGCACTAGCCTTAGCTCCTACAATGAGCAGTTCTTC. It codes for CASSTSLSSYNEQFF.

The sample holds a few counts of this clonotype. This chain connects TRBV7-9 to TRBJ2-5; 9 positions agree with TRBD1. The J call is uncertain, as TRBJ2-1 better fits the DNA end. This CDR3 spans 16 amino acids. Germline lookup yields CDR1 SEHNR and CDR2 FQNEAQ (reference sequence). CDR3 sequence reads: CASSLLPGQGLHEQFF. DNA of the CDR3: TGTGCCAGCAGCTTACTCCCGGGACAGGGTCTACATGAGCAGTTCTTC.

CDR3 in DNA: TGTGCCAGCAGCCAAGATCTTGGTGGGAGCCCCCCCTACGAGCAGTACTTC. Protein sequence: CASSQDLGGSPPYEQYF. The chain is built from TRBV3-1 and TRBJ2-5; D is perhaps TRBD2 (5 bases). The J call is in doubt because the DNA end fits TRBJ2-7 better. Germline CDR1 reads LGHDT; CDR2 reads YNNKEL (reference sequence). This CDR3 spans 17 amino acids.

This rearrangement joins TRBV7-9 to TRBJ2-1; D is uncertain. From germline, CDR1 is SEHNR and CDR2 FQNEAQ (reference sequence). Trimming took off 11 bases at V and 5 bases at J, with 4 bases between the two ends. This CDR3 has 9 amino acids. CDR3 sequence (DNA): TGTGCCGGCGACAATGAGCAGTTCTTC. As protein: CAGDNEQFF.

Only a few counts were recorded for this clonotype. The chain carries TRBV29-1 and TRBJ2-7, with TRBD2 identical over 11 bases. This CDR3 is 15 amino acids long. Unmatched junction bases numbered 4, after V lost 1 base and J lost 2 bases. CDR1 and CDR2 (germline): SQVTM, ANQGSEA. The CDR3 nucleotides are TGCAGCGTTGAAGGGGGGACTAGCGGAGCCTACGAGCAGTACTTC. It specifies CSVEGGTSGAYEQYF.

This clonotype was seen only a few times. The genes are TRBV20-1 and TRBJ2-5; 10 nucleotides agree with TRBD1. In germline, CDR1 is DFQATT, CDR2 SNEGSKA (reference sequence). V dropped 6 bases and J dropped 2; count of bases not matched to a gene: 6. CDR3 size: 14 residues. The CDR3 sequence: CSARTGGEQETQYF. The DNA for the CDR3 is TGCAGTGCCCGGACAGGGGGGGAACAAGAGACCCAGTACTTC.